Each of the 3 T cell receptor beta chains below was sequenced from the same sample in a study of T cell responses to AZD1222 COVID-19 vaccine. The data were produced by immunoSEQ multiplex PCR, yet TCRdb's version contains in-frame clones alone and is incomplete. Among about 270,000 clones listed, 90% to 95% were seen once. Sequencing used peripheral blood, obtained 28 days after the second AZD1222 dose. Every receptor here comes from an adult who received the AZD1222 COVID-19 vaccine.

The chain is built from TRBV28 and TRBJ1-2; D is perhaps TRBD1 (6 bases). CDR3 length equals 13 residues. V was pared by 2 bases and J by 8 bases, with 12 bases between. CDR1 is MDHEN, CDR2 SYDVKM, per germline. CDR3 bases: TGTGCCAGCAGTTTAGGGGGGGCTTTGGGCTACACCTTC. Encoded protein: CASSLGGALGYTF.

This clone appeared a single time. CDR3 DNA: TGTGCCAGCAGCCCGTCCGGACAGAAGACCGGGGAGCTGTTTTTT. Residues: CASSPSGQKTGELFF. The chain has TRBV3-1 (or the pseudogene TRBV3-2) and TRBJ2-2; TRBD1 might be the D (6 bases). V lost 4 bases and J lost 5, with 14 bases in between. CDR1 and CDR2 from the germline V gene are LGHDT and YNNKEL (reference sequence). The CDR3 has 15 residues.

The CDR3 nucleotides are TGTGCCAGCAGTTTAGGCGGACAGGCGTCTTACGAGCAGTACTTC. It is translated as CASSLGGQASYEQYF. The V call is TRBV28, the J call TRBJ2-7, with 7 bases matching TRBD1. The CDR3 has 15 amino acids. CDR1 is MDHEN, CDR2 SYDVKM, per germline. V lost 2 bases to trimming and J lost 4 bases; unmatched junction nucleotides: 8.